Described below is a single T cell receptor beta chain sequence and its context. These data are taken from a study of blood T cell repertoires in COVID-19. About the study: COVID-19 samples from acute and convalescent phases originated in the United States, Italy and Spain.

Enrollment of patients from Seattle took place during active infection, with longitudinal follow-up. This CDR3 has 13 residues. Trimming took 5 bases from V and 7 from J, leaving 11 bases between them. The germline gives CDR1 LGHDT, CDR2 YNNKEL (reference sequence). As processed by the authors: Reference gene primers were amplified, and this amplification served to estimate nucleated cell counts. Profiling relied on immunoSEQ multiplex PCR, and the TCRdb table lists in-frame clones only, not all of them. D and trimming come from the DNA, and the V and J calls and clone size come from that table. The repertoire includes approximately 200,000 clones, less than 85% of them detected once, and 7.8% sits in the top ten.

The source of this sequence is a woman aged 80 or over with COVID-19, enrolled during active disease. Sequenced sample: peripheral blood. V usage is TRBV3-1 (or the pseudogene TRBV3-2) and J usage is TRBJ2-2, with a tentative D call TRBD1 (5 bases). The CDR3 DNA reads TGTGCCAGCAGCACAGGTTCATTCGGGGAGCTGTTTTTT. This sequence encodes CASSTGSFGELFF.